What follows are 20 T cell receptor beta chains derived from one specimen sequenced in a study of breast tumors, draining lymph nodes, adjacent tissues. TCRdb re-analysed the multiplex PCR reads in MiXCR, keeping a single row per CDR3 protein. There are approximately 180,000 distinct CDR3 sequences in the sample; approximately 33% occur only once, and less than 4% lies in the top ten. Breast cancer patients provided tissue from their axillary draining lymph nodes. The sequenced sample was axillary lymph node tissue. These TCRs come from a female donor with breast cancer. Some clones in this sample may be carry-over from other donors' samples.

This clonotype has at least ten counts. Just one base apart from a much larger clone, this may be a read error. The chain links TRBV7-9 to TRBJ2-3, with 7 positions matching TRBD2. Per the germline V gene, CDR1 is SEHNR and CDR2 is FQNEAQ (reference sequence). The CDR3 spans 17 residues. The CDR3 region is CASSLPTSMENTDPQYF. In DNA, the CDR3 is TGTGCCAGCAGCTTACCGACTAGCATGGAAAACACAGATCCGCAGTATTTT. Complete variable domain (other parts from reference TRBV7-9 and TRBJ2-3): DTGVSQNPRHKITKRGQNVTFRCDPISEHNRLYWYRQTLGQGPEFLTYFQNEAQLEKSRLLSDRFSAERPKGSFSTLEIQRTEQGDSAMYLCASSLPTSMENTDPQYFGPGTRLTVL.

Note on this clonotype: Germline is not matched at one junction end, which may reflect a read error. This chain links TRBV20-1 with TRBJ2-7; 8 nucleotides line up with TRBD1. Germline V lookup: CDR1 DFQATT, CDR2 SNEGSKA (reference sequence). CDR3 length equals 14 residues. The CDR3 sequence is CGALGGQAPYEQYF. CDR3 coding DNA: TGCGGTGCCCTTGGGGGACAGGCACCCTACGAGCAGTACTTC.

This clonotype was counted at least ten times. The rearrangement uses TRBV19 and TRBJ2-1; D is undetermined. CDR3 length equals 12 residues. Trimming shortened V by 7 bases and J by 8 bases, and 12 bases separated the two germline ends. CDR1 and CDR2 from the germline V gene are LNHDA and SQIVND (reference sequence). CDR3 loop: CASKSRGDEQFF. CDR3 bases: TGTGCCAGTAAATCCCGTGGCGATGAGCAGTTCTTC.

This clonotype was counted many times. The chain combines TRBV9 with TRBJ2-1; 8 nucleotides line up with TRBD2. V trimming: 1 base; J trimming: 8 bases; junction bases outside the gene matches: 8. The CDR3 runs 15 residues. Germline lookup yields CDR1 SGDLS and CDR2 YYNGEE. CDR3 DNA: TGTGCCAGCAGCGTAAGAAGCGGGAGTATAGATGAGCAGTTCTTC. Its protein product is CASSVRSGSIDEQFF.

On this clonotype: The conserved closing phenylalanine or tryptophan is absent in this CDR3, likely reflecting a read error. It is unclear where the CDR3 begins or ends on the DNA, so no DNA is shown, and the CDR3 is as TCRdb lists it. The rearrangement uses TRBV5-1 and TRBJ2-6. The CDR3 is 8 amino acids long, termini counted. Germline-derived CDR1 and CDR2 are SGHRS and YFSETQ. CDR3 sequence reads: CASSLGTS.

In this sample, this clonotype turned up many times. The CDR3 nucleotides are TGTGCCAGCAGGGGGACAGGGGGCACCTACGAGCAGTACTTC. It codes for CASRGTGGTYEQYF. The rearrangement links TRBV28 to TRBJ2-7; 12 nucleotides match TRBD1. In germline, CDR1 is MDHEN, CDR2 SYDVKM. The CDR3 spans 14 residues. V lost 6 bases, J lost 2 bases, and 2 bases stayed unmatched. Full variable domain (remainder filled in from reference TRBV28 and TRBJ2-7): DVKVTQSSRYLVKRTGEKVFLECVQDMDHENMFWYRQDPGLGLRLIYFSYDVKMKEKGDIPEGYSVSREKKERFSLILESASTNQTSMYLCASRGTGGTYEQYFGPGTRLTVT.

V gene TRBV3-2 combines with J gene TRBJ2-1; TRBD1, the table's D call, was not compared with the DNA. TRBV3-2 is a listed pseudogene. The CDR3 has 14 residues. This CDR3 is CASSQERGGNEQFF. CDR3 nucleotide sequence: TGTGCCAGCAGCCAAGAGAGAGGGGGGAATGAGCAGTTCTTC.

The genes are TRBV9 and TRBJ2-2, with 11 bases matching TRBD1. The V gene's germline CDR1 is SGDLS and CDR2 YYNGEE. This CDR3 has 17 residues. V shed 0 bases, J shed 0 bases, and the junction held 1 base outside the gene matches. For the CDR3, the DNA is TGTGCCAGCAGCGTAGCGGGACAGGGGGCGAACACCGGGGAGCTGTTTTTT. Its protein product is CASSVAGQGANTGELFF.

As to this clonotype: Being one base from a much bigger clone, this may be a read error. The rearrangement links TRBV6-6 to TRBJ2-5; perhaps TRBD1 as D (8 bases). CDR1 is MNHNY and CDR2 is SVGAGI in the germline V gene (reference sequence). Between the trimmed V and J ends, which lost 4 bases and 2 bases, there was a span of 20 bases. The length of the CDR3 is 17 residues. CDR3 coding DNA: TGTGCCAGCAGTTTGCTCCTTGGACAGGGAGGGCAAGAGACCCAGTACTTC. Encoded protein: CASSLLLGQGGQETQYF.

This clonotype has just one count. A much larger clone is a single base away; this may be a read error. J is TRBJ1-5 and V is TRBV3-1; D ambiguous. The CDR3 consists of 14 residues. Germline values: CDR1 LGHDT, CDR2 YNNKEL (reference sequence). The CDR3 here is CAGSQDGGNQPQHF. CDR3 DNA: TGTGCCGGCAGCCAAGATGGGGGCAATCAGCCCCAGCATTTT. The whole variable domain, filled in from reference TRBV3-1 and TRBJ1-5, reads DTAVSQTPKYLVTQMGNDKSIKCEQNLGHDTMYWYKQDSKKFLKIMFSYNNKELIINETVPNRFSPKSPDKAHLNLHINSLELGDSAVYFCAGSQDGGNQPQHFGDGTRLSIL.

This clonotype was observed at least ten times. CDR3 protein: CASSLATGSRNYGYTF. CDR3 coding DNA: TGTGCCAGCAGCTTGGCGACGGGCTCGAGGAACTATGGCTACACCTTC. The chain joins TRBV5-4 to TRBJ1-2; D is unresolved. This CDR3 region has 16 residues. The V gene's germline CDR1 is SGHNT and CDR2 YYREEE (reference sequence). V dropped 0 bases and J dropped 2 bases, with 14 bases sitting between them.

In its sample, this clonotype was seen many times. The genes are TRBV7-9 and TRBJ1-6; 8 bases match TRBD1. The V and J ends lost 5 bases and 8 bases, in that order; junction bases with no gene match: 5. CDR1 and CDR2 from the germline V gene are SEHNR and FQNEAQ (reference sequence). The CDR3 is made up of 14 amino acids. The CDR3 DNA reads as TGTGCCAGCAGCCCCGACAGGGGTGATTCACCCCTCCACTTT. Translation gives CASSPDRGDSPLHF.

The chain links TRBV4-2 to TRBJ1-1; no reliable D call. Germline V gene lookup returns CDR1 LGHNA and CDR2 YNFKEQ. V lost 1 base to trimming and J lost 5 bases, with 17 bases between them. This CDR3 has 16 amino acids. The CDR3 DNA is TGTGCCAGCAGCCAAGGTACGTTAGGCGTACGGACTGAAGCTTTCTTT. Its protein product is CASSQGTLGVRTEAFF.

The chain carries TRBV11-2 and TRBJ1-2, with 7 bases that match TRBD1. This CDR3 comprises 13 residues. V shed 3 bases and J 10 bases; nucleotides not matched to a gene: 8. Germline V gene sequence: CDR1 SGHAT, CDR2 FQNNGV. The CDR3 DNA is TGTGCCAGCAGCTTCTCCGACAGGGACGTCTACACCTTC. Amino acid sequence: CASSFSDRDVYTF.

This clonotype has a count of ten or more. The chain is built from TRBV9 and TRBJ1-2; TRBD1 aligns across 7 bases. This CDR3 region has 10 residues. Unmatched junction bases numbered 2, after V lost 7 bases and J lost 8 bases. The germline CDR1 and CDR2 sequences are SGDLS and YYNGEE. The CDR3 DNA follows: TGTGCCAGCGACAGGGAAGGCTACACCTTC. Residues: CASDREGYTF.

At least ten counts were recorded for this clonotype. The rearrangement uses TRBV19 and TRBJ1-2; no reliable D call. Between the trimmed V and J ends, which lost 8 bases and 5 bases, there was a span of 12 bases. CDR1 and CDR2 from the germline V gene are LNHDA and SQIVND (reference sequence). The length of the CDR3 is 12 residues. CDR3 bases: TGTGCCAGTCGAGAAGACCCATATGGCTACACCTTC. It specifies CASREDPYGYTF. Using reference TRBV19 and TRBJ1-2 for the parts outside the CDR3, the full variable domain is DGGITQSPKYLFRKEGQNVTLSCEQNLNHDAMYWYRQDPGQGLRLIYYSQIVNDFQKGDIAEGYSVSREKKESFPLTVTSAQKNPTAFYLCASREDPYGYTFGSGTRLTVV.

This clonotype has a count of ten or more. The J gene is TRBJ2-1, the V gene TRBV20-1, with unresolved D. The CDR3 consists of 12 residues. V was cut by 1 base and J by 2 bases, with 3 bases left in between. Germline CDR1 reads DFQATT; CDR2 reads SNEGSKA (reference sequence). CDR3 protein: CSARGPYNEQFF. The CDR3 bases are TGCAGTGCTAGAGGTCCCTACAATGAGCAGTTCTTC.

Note on this clonotype: Since a much larger clone is just one base distant, this may be a read error. The chain employs TRBV30 and TRBJ1-4; 7 bases are a match to TRBD1. The CDR3 runs to 13 residues. CDR1 is GTSNPN, CDR2 SVGIG, per germline (reference sequence). This chain's CDR3 is CAWTRGQAEKLSF. The CDR3 DNA reads as TGTGCCTGGACGAGAGGACAGGCTGAAAAACTGTCTTTT.

DNA of the CDR3: TGCGCCAGCACCAGGACTAGCGGGAGCGCCTACGAGCAGTACTTC. Translated, it gives CASTRTSGSAYEQYF. The chain joins TRBV10-2 to TRBJ2-7; 13 positions match TRBD2. V shed 7 bases and J 2 bases; nucleotides not matched to a gene: 5. In germline, CDR1 is WSHSY, CDR2 SAAADI. The CDR3 runs 15 residues.

J is TRBJ1-2 and V is TRBV20-1, with D perhaps matching TRBD1 (5 bases). V shed 6 bases and J shed 7 bases, with 21 bases lying between them. The CDR3 has 14 amino acids. The germline gives CDR1 DFQATT, CDR2 SNEGSKA (reference sequence). CDR3 loop: CSALARDVLGGYTF. The CDR3 DNA follows: TGCAGTGCCCTAGCCCGGGACGTTCTGGGTGGCTACACCTTC.